This TCR beta chain was documented in a study of blood T cell repertoires in COVID-19. CDR3 length: 14 amino acids. The V gene end was trimmed by 2 bases and the J gene end by 4 bases; junction bases not matched to a gene: 4. Germline V gene sequence: CDR1 SGHRS, CDR2 YFSETQ. Original processing notes: Estimates of nucleated cell counts were drawn from the amplification of reference gene primers. Using immunoSEQ multiplex PCR, the repertoire was profiled, and TCRdb retains in-frame clones only, with some absent. Clonal size and the V and J genes are those of that table, whereas D and trimming came from the DNA. This table has about 210,000 clones, more than 80% appearing once. The Seattle patients joined while their infection was active and were tracked longitudinally afterward.

The sample comprised peripheral blood. The chain uses TRBV5-1 and TRBJ2-3; 7 bases agree with TRBD2. The source of this sequence is a woman aged 80 or over with COVID-19, enrolled during active disease. In nucleotides, the CDR3 is TGCGCCAGCAGCTTACTAGCGTCCCCAGATACGCAGTATTTT. This encodes CASSLLASPDTQYF. The full variable domain, its missing parts supplied by reference TRBV5-1 and TRBJ2-3, is KAGVTQTPRYLIKTRGQQVTLSCSPISGHRSVSWYQQTPGQGLQFLFEYFSETQRNKGNFPGRFSGRQFSNSRSEMNVSTLELGDSALYLCASSLLASPDTQYFGPGTRLTVL.